This T cell receptor beta chain was retrieved from a study of blood T cell repertoires in COVID-19. Whole-study context: The samples span acute and convalescent COVID-19 from the United States, Italy and Spain. T cells, B-cell-depleted T cells, or PBMCs supplied cDNA or gDNA.

The J segment lost 1 base and the V segment lost 4 bases, leaving 3 bases of the junction unmatched. CDR3 length: 14 amino acids. Germline V gene lookup returns CDR1 MNHEY and CDR2 SVGAGI. Concerning this clone itself: Other DNA sequences in this specimen translate into the identical CDR3.

This study enrolled people aged about 18 to 90 from 24 US geographic areas. Participants reported their clinical history, and cohort assignment relied on those reports. Sequencing used immunoSEQ multiplex PCR; TCRdb keeps in-frame clones, though not all of them. Of about 270,000 clones listed, 70% to 90% are singletons. V is TRBV6-5 and J is TRBJ1-1, with 7 bases aligning to TRBD1. The receptor comes from a woman in her 30s with acute COVID-19. Sequencing input: PBMCs or T cells enriched from blood (not recorded which). CDR3 DNA: TGTGCCAGCAGTTCCCGGACAGGGAACACTGAAGCTTTCTTT. This translates into CASSSRTGNTEAFF.